This T cell receptor beta chain was recovered during a study of control samples from healthy donors and cancer patients. The CDR3 is 16 residues long. V was clipped by 2 bases and J by 3 bases, with 16 bases between them. Germline V gene data show CDR1 as MNHEY and CDR2 as SVGAGI. Profiling relied on immunoSEQ multiplex PCR, and the TCRdb table lists in-frame clones only, not all of them. The table has around 96,000 clones, over 90% seen once; the top ten hold 6.5% to 9.5%. This receptor was taken from a man between 18 and 35 years old in good health. This rearrangement joins TRBV6-5 to TRBJ1-2; D is undetermined. Specimen: blood. In nucleotides, the CDR3 is TGTGCCAGCAGTTACCTAACGACGGACGAGCACTATGGCTACACCTTC. Translated, it gives CASSYLTTDEHYGYTF.